The rows below give T cell receptor beta chains drawn from one sample of a study of beta chain features in type 1 diabetes. The repertoire was sequenced with immunoSEQ multiplex PCR; TCRdb's copy has only in-frame clones and lacks some. The table includes 630,000 or so clones, 11% to 15% detected once. The specimen was naive CD4+ T cells from blood. The receptors shown here come from a man aged 18-30 years with type 1 diabetes. Each CDR3 is given with its conserved first and last residue. Each record gives: V gene, D gene, clone size, J gene, CDR3 DNA, CDR3 protein. The D gene is left open where the match is weak. Clone size is given for some rows only: seen once, a few or many times, or a class if the clone is expanded.

TRBV4-2	.	few	TRBJ2-1	TGTGCCAGCAGCCAAACAGACAGACCGCCGGTCTTC	CASSQTDRPPVF
TRBV7-9	TRBD2	few	TRBJ2-5	TGTGCCAGCAGCTTGACTAGCGGGAGCGCAGAGACCCAGTACTTC	CASSLTSGSAETQYF
TRBV2	.	few	TRBJ2-1	TGTGCCAGCCGGGACGGCTATTACAATGAGCAGTTCTTC	CASRDGYYNEQFF
TRBV5-5	TRBD1	few	TRBJ1-6	TGTGCCAGCAGCCCGGGACAGTCAAATTCACCCCTCCACTTT	CASSPGQSNSPLHF
TRBV30	.	few	TRBJ1-1	TGTGCCTGGGATAGGGGCGGAAACACTGAAGCTTTCTTT	CAWDRGGNTEAFF
TRBV25-1	.	.	TRBJ2-1	TGTGCCAGCACCCCTACGACGGGATCGTACAATGAGCAGTTCTTC	CASTPTTGSYNEQFF
TRBV14	.	few	TRBJ2-4	TGTGCCAGCAGCCGGCCTGGGGCAAACATTCAGTACTTC	CASSRPGANIQYF
TRBV5-1	.	few	TRBJ1-5	TGCGCCAGCAGGGTCACAGGTGAGGCCAATCAGCCCCAGCATTTT	CASRVTGEANQPQHF
TRBV7-6	.	.	TRBJ1-1	TGTGCCAGCAGCCGGCGGGAGTCACCTGAAGCTTTCTTT	CASSRRESPEAFF
TRBV29-1	TRBD1	.	TRBJ1-2	TGCAGCGTTGAGGCAGGGGGTAGCTACCCTAACTATGGCTACACCTTC	CSVEAGGSYPNYGYTF
TRBV18	TRBD2	.	TRBJ2-3	TGTGCCAGCCGCCGGGCTAGCGGGACTTTGGATACGCAGTATTTT	CASRRASGTLDTQYF
TRBV30	.	few	TRBJ2-7	TGTGCCTGGGAGAAAGGGTCCTACGAGCAGTACTTC	CAWEKGSYEQYF
TRBV5-1	.	.	TRBJ2-5	TGCGCCAGCAGCTTGACGGGGGAAGAGACCCAGTACTTC	CASSLTGEETQYF
TRBV7-2	TRBD1	.	TRBJ1-2	TGTGCCAGCAGCTTCCGCGGGACAGGGTTGGATGGCTACACCTTC	CASSFRGTGLDGYTF
TRBV25-1	.	many	TRBJ1-5	TGTGCCAGCAGTGGGGAAAAGACAGCGGGCAATCAGCCCCAGCATTTT	CASSGEKTAGNQPQHF
TRBV5-1	TRBD2	few	TRBJ2-3	TGCGCCAGCAGCTTGATTAGCGGGAGAGGCTCAGATACGCAGTATTTT	CASSLISGRGSDTQYF
TRBV5-1	.	.	TRBJ1-5	TGCGCCAGCAGCTTGGCCGGGGGTAACAATCAGCCCCAGCATTTT	CASSLAGGNNQPQHF
TRBV7-2	.	.	TRBJ2-7	TGTGCCAGCAGCTTCCGACAGTTATACGAGCAGTACTTC	CASSFRQLYEQYF
TRBV7-9	.	.	TRBJ1-3	TGTGCCAGCAGCTCCCGCGCCACGGATTTTGGTAGAAACACCATATATTTT	CASSSRATDFGRNTIYF
TRBV9	TRBD1	.	TRBJ1-2	TGTGCCAGCAGCCCTGTGACAGGGACGGCCGGCTATGGCTACACCTTC	CASSPVTGTAGYGYTF
TRBV28	TRBD1	few	TRBJ1-4	TGTGCCAGCAGTTCCGCACAGGGGATCGGTGAAAAACTGTTTTTT	CASSSAQGIGEKLFF
TRBV20-1	.	few	TRBJ1-5	TGCAGTGCTAGGGGGCCTGAGCCCCAGCATTTT	CSARGPEPQHF
TRBV14	.	.	TRBJ2-5	TGTGCCAGCAGCCAAAACGGGGGCCGGGAGACCCAGTACTTC	CASSQNGGRETQYF
TRBV6-6	.	few	TRBJ2-5	TGTGCCAGCAGCCCACGAGGGGAGTCGCAAGAGACCCAGTACTTC	CASSPRGESQETQYF
TRBV5-1	.	.	TRBJ2-3	TGCGCCAGCAGCTCAGACCCCTTGGGGATGGGCACAGATACGCAGTATTTT	CASSSDPLGMGTDTQYF
TRBV2	TRBD1	few	TRBJ2-1	TGTGCCAGCAGTGACCGGACAGGGACCTACCGCAATGAGCAGTTCTTC	CASSDRTGTYRNEQFF
TRBV7-9	.	few	TRBJ1-2	TGTGCCAGCAGCCCCTGGGCGCGCGATGGCTACACCTTC	CASSPWARDGYTF
TRBV7-3	.	.	TRBJ2-2	TGTGCCAGCAGCCCCCATGACCTAAACACCGGGGAGCTGTTTTTT	CASSPHDLNTGELFF
TRBV30	.	.	TRBJ2-7	TGTGCCTGGAGCGAACAGGTCGGAACCTACGAGCAGTACTTC	CAWSEQVGTYEQYF
TRBV29-1	TRBD1	.	TRBJ2-1	TGCAGCGTTGTGCGACAGGGCTACAATGAGCAGTTCTTC	CSVVRQGYNEQFF
TRBV6-6	.	.	TRBJ2-7	TGTGCCAGCAGTCGCAGGGTCCCCTCCTACGAGCAGTACTTC	CASSRRVPSYEQYF
TRBV14	.	few	TRBJ2-6	TGTGCCAGCAGCCAAGGGTCCGGGGCCAACGTCCTGACTTTC	CASSQGSGANVLTF
TRBV15	TRBD2	few	TRBJ2-2	TGTGCCACCAGCAGTGGGGGACTAGCGGACTACACCGGGGAGCTGTTTTTT	CATSSGGLADYTGELFF
TRBV6-5	TRBD1	.	TRBJ1-2	TGTGCCAGCAGTTCGACAGGGGTCGGCTACACCTTC	CASSSTGVGYTF
TRBV5-4	TRBD2	few	TRBJ2-3	TGTGCCAGCAGCTTTAGGAGCGGGGGGATGGATACGCAGTATTTT	CASSFRSGGMDTQYF
TRBV5-1	.	few	TRBJ2-7	TGCGCCAGCAGCTTGGGGGCAGGGGTCGAGCAGTACTTC	CASSLGAGVEQYF
TRBV27	.	.	TRBJ2-3	TGTGCCAGCAGTTTGAACGGGGTTACAGATACGCAGTATTTT	CASSLNGVTDTQYF
TRBV4-3	TRBD1	.	TRBJ2-4	TGCGCCAGCAGCCAGGGACAGGGTAGTTCCAAAAACATTCAGTACTTC	CASSQGQGSSKNIQYF
TRBV18	TRBD2	.	TRBJ2-7	TGTGCCAGCTCACCGGGACTAGTGAGATTGGGCGAGCAGTACTTC	CASSPGLVRLGEQYF
TRBV10-3	.	.	TRBJ2-7	TGTGCCATCAGTGACTCCACTTCGCTTTCCTACGAGCAGTACTTC	CAISDSTSLSYEQYF
TRBV27	.	.	TRBJ2-3	TGTGCCAGCAGTTGGACAGGCACAGATACGCAGTATTTT	CASSWTGTDTQYF
TRBV19	.	few	TRBJ2-3	TGTGCCAGTAGTGCCAGGGGGGACGGAGATACGCAGTATTTT	CASSARGDGDTQYF
TRBV19	TRBD1	.	TRBJ1-6	TGTGCCAGTAGCAGGGACAGGGCGTCTAGGAATTCACCCCTCCACTTT	CASSRDRASRNSPLHF
TRBV11-1	.	.	TRBJ2-1	TGTGCCAGCAGCTGGGGAAAGAGACGGGACTACAATGAGCAGTTCTTC	CASSWGKRRDYNEQFF